A single T cell receptor (beta chain) is shown here with its context. This likely traces to a read error, being one base from a far larger clone. This entry belongs to a study of low-dose radiotherapy and immunotherapy resistance in tumors. Both a constant-region primer and a V-primer adapter served to amplify TCRs across roughly 20 PCR cycles. From the reads, TCRdb called clonotypes with MiXCR, one entry per CDR3 protein. The sample has over 50,000 distinct CDR3 sequences, around 34% seen once; the top ten hold 7.5% to 9.5%. The CDR3 runs to 15 residues. Time point of the sample: after trial treatment. This sample's treatment: LDRT plus nivolumab, ipilimumab, low-dose cyclophosphamide and aspirin (RACIN trial).

The sequence derives from a male donor with rectosigmoid adenocarcinoma. V is TRBV1 and J is TRBJ2-7; the DNA was not used to check the table's D call, TRBD1. TRBV1 is assigned pseudogene status. Sequences were derived from PBMCs, sampled after low-dose radiotherapy plus immunotherapy. CDR3 loop: CASNQDGRGWDEQYF. DNA for the CDR3: TGCGCCAGCAACCAAGATGGCAGGGGTTGGGACGAGCAGTACTTC.